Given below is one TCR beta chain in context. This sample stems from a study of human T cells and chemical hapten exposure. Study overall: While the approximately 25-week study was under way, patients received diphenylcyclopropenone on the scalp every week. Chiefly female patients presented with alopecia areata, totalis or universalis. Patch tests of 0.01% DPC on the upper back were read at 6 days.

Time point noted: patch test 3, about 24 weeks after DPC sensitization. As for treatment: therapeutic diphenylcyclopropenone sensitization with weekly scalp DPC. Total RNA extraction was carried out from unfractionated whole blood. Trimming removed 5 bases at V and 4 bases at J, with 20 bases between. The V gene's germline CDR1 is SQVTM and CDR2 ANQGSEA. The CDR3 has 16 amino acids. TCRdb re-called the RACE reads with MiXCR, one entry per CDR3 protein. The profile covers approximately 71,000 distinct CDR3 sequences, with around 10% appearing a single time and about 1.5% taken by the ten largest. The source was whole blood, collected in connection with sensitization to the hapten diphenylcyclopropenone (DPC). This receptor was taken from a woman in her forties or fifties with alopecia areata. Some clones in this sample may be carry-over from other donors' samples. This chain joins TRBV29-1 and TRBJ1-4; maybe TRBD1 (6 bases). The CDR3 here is CSVIKLQGTVNEKLFF. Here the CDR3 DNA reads TGCAGCGTTATAAAATTACAGGGCACCGTTAATGAAAAACTGTTTTTT.